This passage covers 17 T cell receptor beta chains from one sample sequenced in a study of T cell responses to AZD1222 COVID-19 vaccine. Method: immunoSEQ multiplex PCR; TCRdb's copy keeps in-frame clones and lacks some. The profile covers roughly 100,000 clones, with 80% to 85% appearing a single time and about 17% taken by the ten largest. Sequences were derived from peripheral blood, sampled on day 0 of AZD1222 vaccination. These TCRs come from an adult in good health.

Of note for this clone: No DNA is shown, since the ends of the CDR3 on it are uncertain; the CDR3 is the one TCRdb lists. The chain uses TRBV6-5 and TRBJ1-4; TRBD1, the table's D call, lacks a check against the DNA. Germline V gene sequence: CDR1 MNHEY, CDR2 SVGAGI. With termini counted, the CDR3 has 15 amino acids. The CDR3 reads CASSSSTTGYEKLFF.

The chain employs TRBV3-1 (or the pseudogene TRBV3-2) and TRBJ2-2; D possibly corresponds to TRBD1 (5 bases). Germline CDR1 LGHDT, CDR2 YNNKEL (reference sequence). The CDR3 has 13 amino acids. With 6 bases removed from V and 4 bases from J, the gap between germline ends came to 9 bases. The CDR3 nucleotides are TGTGCCAGCAGTCATAGGGGCACCGGGGAGCTGTTTTTT. Protein sequence: CASSHRGTGELFF.

The chain is built from TRBV6-5 and TRBJ1-1; D may be TRBD1 (5 bases). Germline V gene sequence: CDR1 MNHEY, CDR2 SVGAGI. Trimming removed 11 bases at V and 3 bases at J, with 16 bases between. The CDR3 spans 13 residues. The CDR3 DNA is TGTGCCGGCAAACAGGAATTATACACTGAAGCTTTCTTT. Its protein is CAGKQELYTEAFF.

This chain uses TRBV30 with TRBJ1-6; 9 nucleotides align to TRBD1. This CDR3 is built from 15 residues. The trim removed 2 bases at V and 7 bases at J, leaving 6 bases unmatched. Germline CDR1 reads GTSNPN; CDR2 reads SVGIG (reference sequence). The CDR3 loop reads CAWSPWTGDNSPLHF. The CDR3 DNA reads as TGTGCCTGGAGTCCATGGACAGGGGACAATTCACCCCTCCACTTT.

This chain joins TRBV11-3 and TRBJ1-5; D perhaps matches TRBD1 (5 bases). V dropped 1 base and J dropped 6 bases, with 7 bases sitting between them. Germline values: CDR1 SGHNT, CDR2 YENEEA. The CDR3 runs 13 residues. The chain's CDR3 is CASSLGGGQPQHF. CDR3 sequence (DNA): TGTGCCAGCAGCTTAGGGGGGGGTCAGCCCCAGCATTTT.

The rearrangement links TRBV6-2 or TRBV6-3 to TRBJ2-4; 7 nucleotides align to TRBD2. This CDR3 is built from 14 residues. The trim removed 4 bases at V and 12 bases at J, leaving 12 bases unmatched. The germline V gene has CDR1 MNHEY and CDR2 SVGEGT. The DNA for the CDR3 is TGTGCCAGCAGTTCTGGACTAGGGTCCGTATATCAGTACTTC. Protein product: CASSSGLGSVYQYF.

This clone was counted a single time. V gene TRBV2 combines with J gene TRBJ1-1; possibly TRBD1 for D (6 bases). This CDR3 spans 16 amino acids. V gave up 5 bases and J gave up 0 bases, with 16 bases separating them. CDR1 SNHLY and CDR2 FYNNEI come from the germline V gene. CDR3 nucleotides: TGTGCCAGCAGTACCAGGGGCGCAGAGATGAACACTGAAGCTTTCTTT. Amino acids: CASSTRGAEMNTEAFF. Looking up the rest from reference TRBV2 and TRBJ1-1 gives the full variable domain: EPEVTQTPSHQVTQMGQEVILRCVPISNHLYFYWYRQILGQKVEFLVSFYNNEISEKSEIFDDQFSVERPDGSNFTLKIRSTKLEDSAMYFCASSTRGAEMNTEAFFGQGTRLTVV.

This clone was detected only a few times. The chain carries TRBV12-3 or TRBV12-4 and TRBJ1-2; 9 nucleotides agree with TRBD1. The CDR3 is 13 amino acids. V was clipped by 8 bases and J by 12 bases; unmatched bases: 13. The DNA of the CDR3 is TGTGCCAGCCACTCGTACGGGACAGGGTCCCACACCTTC. It codes for CASHSYGTGSHTF.

This clone is judged medium-sized. The chain joins TRBV2 to TRBJ2-5; possible D gene TRBD1, 6 bases. This CDR3 contains 12 residues. Germline assignment: CDR1 SNHLY and CDR2 FYNNEI. Trimming stripped 6 bases from V and 4 bases from J, with 9 bases between. This CDR3 is CASRGDIETQYF. In nucleotides, the CDR3 is TGTGCCAGCAGAGGGGACATAGAGACCCAGTACTTC.

This chain links TRBV6-2 or TRBV6-3 with TRBJ1-2; D gene ambiguous. Germline V gene sequence: CDR1 MNHEY, CDR2 SVGEGT. Trimming removed 0 bases from V and 3 bases from J, with 11 bases in between. The CDR3 length is 15 residues. The CDR3 nucleotides are TGTGCCAGCAGTTACTCGAGCAGGCGTCACTATGGCTACACCTTC. Its translation: CASSYSSRRHYGYTF.

In its sample, this clone was seen once. The V call is TRBV6-1, the J call TRBJ2-1; 10 bases match TRBD2. Germline values: CDR1 MNHNS, CDR2 SASEGT. The CDR3 is made up of 16 amino acids. The J segment lost 0 bases and the V segment lost 2 bases, leaving 1 base of the junction unmatched. CDR3 residues: CASSETSGDSYNEQFF. CDR3 bases: TGTGCCAGCAGTGAAACTAGCGGGGACTCCTACAATGAGCAGTTCTTC.

This chain connects TRBV28 to TRBJ1-2, with 8 nucleotides matching TRBD1. CDR3 size: 12 residues. Germline loops: CDR1 MDHEN, CDR2 SYDVKM. V was pared by 11 bases and J by 4 bases, with 6 bases of the junction left unmatched. CDR3 coding DNA: TGTGCCGGACAGGGAACTCTCTATGGCTACACCTTC. The encoded protein is CAGQGTLYGYTF.

The rearrangement links TRBV3-1 (or the pseudogene TRBV3-2) to TRBJ2-5, with D maybe TRBD1 (5 bases). The CDR3 has 15 residues. CDR1 LGHDT and CDR2 YNNKEL come from the germline V gene (reference sequence). V lost 5 bases and J 1 base, leaving 14 bases between the germline ends. DNA of the CDR3: TGTGCCAGCAGCTCCGGGCAGGGCCTCCAAGAGACCCAGTACTTC. Amino acids: CASSSGQGLQETQYF.

This clone was detected only once. The chain employs TRBV25-1 and TRBJ2-7; the D call may be TRBD1 or TRBD2 (6 bases each). Germline V gives CDR1 MGHDK, CDR2 SYGVNS. Trimming shortened V by 6 bases and J by 5 bases, and 11 bases separated the two germline ends. This CDR3 region has 12 residues. The CDR3 is CASSGGGNEQYV. Here the CDR3 DNA reads TGTGCCAGCAGCGGAGGGGGGAACGAGCAGTACGTC.

This chain's CDR3 is CASSQDRAIRYTEAFF. The CDR3 nucleotides read TGTGCCAGCAGCCAAGATCGGGCGATACGGTACACTGAAGCTTTCTTT. V usage is TRBV14 and J usage is TRBJ1-1; D is ambiguous. The V end lost 0 bases, the J end lost 3 bases, and 14 bases lay between the germline ends. The CDR3 spans 16 residues. CDR1 is SGHDN, CDR2 FVKESK, per germline.

J is TRBJ2-5 and V is TRBV11-3; D possibly corresponds to TRBD2 (6 bases). The CDR3 covers 15 residues. Deletions cut 5 bases from V and 5 bases from J, with 18 bases between. Germline CDR1 and CDR2: SGHNT and YENEEA. The CDR3 loop reads CASSQGGKAGETQYF. DNA for the CDR3: TGTGCCAGCAGCCAAGGCGGGAAAGCAGGGGAGACCCAGTACTTC.

This clone was seen a handful of times. The V call is TRBV10-3, the J call TRBJ1-3, with a tentative D call TRBD1 (6 bases). The CDR3 is 13 amino acids. CDR1 is ENHRY, CDR2 SYGVKD, per germline. Trimming shortened V by 6 bases and J by 0 bases, and 6 bases separated the two germline ends. The CDR3 reads CAIRDSSGNTIYF. CDR3 bases: TGTGCCATCAGGGACAGCTCTGGAAACACCATATATTTT.